These 17 T cell receptor beta chains came from one sample sequenced in a study of OX40 agonist ivuxolimab in advanced cancers. Libraries were prepared by immunoSEQ multiplex PCR; TCRdb keeps only in-frame clonotypes and omits some of them. This table holds 70,000 to 95,000 clones, approximately 86% found once. This specimen was CD4+ or CD8+ T cells sorted from blood, taken in a trial of the OX40 agonist ivuxolimab. These receptors were taken from an adult with an advanced solid tumor such as melanoma, head and neck, liver or kidney cancer.

This chain connects TRBV28 to TRBJ2-1; D is ambiguous. This CDR3 spans 16 amino acids. V lost 3 bases to trimming and J lost 3 bases, with 15 bases between them. Germline-derived CDR1 and CDR2 are MDHEN and SYDVKM. The CDR3 sequence is CASSFGRTRNYNEQFF. The CDR3 DNA sequence: TGTGCCAGCAGTTTCGGTCGCACTCGCAACTACAATGAGCAGTTCTTC.

This clone turned up a few times. The chain links TRBV15 to TRBJ2-5; no firm D call. The germline V gene has CDR1 LNHNV and CDR2 YYDKDF (reference sequence). This CDR3 spans 11 amino acids. V lost 0 bases, J lost 4 bases, and 0 bases lay in between. The CDR3: CATSREETQYF. CDR3 sequence (DNA): TGTGCCACCAGCAGAGAAGAGACCCAGTACTTC.

This clone is a singleton in its sample. V is TRBV7-9 and J is TRBJ2-3; D is unresolved. The germline V gene encodes CDR1 SEHNR and CDR2 FQNEAQ (reference sequence). The CDR3 covers 13 residues. V lost 2 bases and J lost 3, with 6 bases in between. CDR3 protein: CASSLWGTDTQYF. DNA of the CDR3: TGTGCCAGCAGCTTATGGGGAACAGATACGCAGTATTTT.

V usage is TRBV27 and J usage is TRBJ2-2; tentative D call: TRBD1 (6 bases). The V and J ends lost 2 bases and 4 bases respectively, with 8 bases between them. The CDR3 is made up of 14 amino acids. Germline V CDR1 and CDR2: MNHEY, SMNVEV (reference sequence). The CDR3, as DNA: TGTGCCAGCAGTTTAGTGGACAGCACCGGGGAGCTGTTTTTT. This codes for CASSLVDSTGELFF.

This rearrangement joins TRBV2 to TRBJ1-2, with D hard to call. V lost 3 bases to trimming and J lost 7 bases, with 15 bases between them. The V gene's germline CDR1 is SNHLY and CDR2 FYNNEI. The CDR3 runs 14 residues. CDR3 nucleotide sequence: TGTGCCAGCAGTGAGGCAGGCCGTGGTGGTGGCTACACCTTC. Translation: CASSEAGRGGGYTF.

The chain recombines TRBV19 with TRBJ2-7, with 8 bases lining up with TRBD2. CDR3 length: 16 residues. Germline V gene lookup returns CDR1 LNHDA and CDR2 SQIVND (reference sequence). V lost 2 bases and J lost 2; bases outside the gene matches: 8. The CDR3 DNA follows: TGTGCCAGTAGTATACGTCCCCAAGCGGGGGCCTACGAGCAGTACTTC. Translating gives CASSIRPQAGAYEQYF. The whole variable domain, remainder taken from reference TRBV19 and TRBJ2-7, is DGGITQSPKYLFRKEGQNVTLSCEQNLNHDAMYWYRQDPGQGLRLIYYSQIVNDFQKGDIAEGYSVSREKKESFPLTVTSAQKNPTAFYLCASSIRPQAGAYEQYFGPGTRLTVT.

CDR3 amino acids: CATSSRRLANHRSYEQYF. CDR3 DNA sequence: TGTGCCACCAGCAGTAGAAGACTAGCGAACCACCGCTCCTACGAGCAGTACTTC. The rearrangement joins TRBV15 to TRBJ2-7; 8 nucleotides agree with TRBD2. The junction had 13 bases not matched to a gene; V was cut back by 3 bases and J by 0 bases. Germline V gene data show CDR1 as LNHNV and CDR2 as YYDKDF (reference sequence). The length of the CDR3 is 18 residues.

This clone was found once. The V gene is TRBV19, the J gene TRBJ2-1, with 7 positions matching TRBD2. This CDR3 has 15 amino acids. V trimming: 3 bases; J trimming: 8 bases; junction bases outside the gene matches: 10. Germline CDR1 is LNHDA and CDR2 is SQIVND (reference sequence). The CDR3 here is CASSISSGPWDEQFF. CDR3 nucleotides: TGTGCCAGTAGTATTTCTAGCGGTCCTTGGGATGAGCAGTTCTTC.

The chain links TRBV13 to TRBJ2-3; no clear D. This CDR3 has 12 amino acids. From germline, CDR1 is PRHDT and CDR2 FYEKMQ (reference sequence). V was pared by 5 bases and J by 7 bases, with 10 bases between. The CDR3 sequence: CASSVYTHTQYF. In nucleotides, the CDR3 is TGTGCCAGCAGCGTTTACACTCATACGCAGTATTTT.

The chain couples TRBV28 to TRBJ2-6; weak D call: TRBD1 (6 bases). The CDR3 length is 17 residues. The germline gives CDR1 MDHEN, CDR2 SYDVKM. The germline V and J ends were trimmed by 6 bases and 0 bases, with 15 bases remaining between them. CDR3 amino acids: CASRRVGAASGANVLTF. Written as DNA, the CDR3 is TGTGCCAGCAGACGGGTGGGGGCCGCCTCTGGGGCCAACGTCCTGACTTTC.

This rearrangement joins TRBV15 to TRBJ1-5, with D perhaps matching TRBD1 (5 bases). There are 14 residues in the CDR3. V dropped 4 bases and J dropped 4 bases, with 11 bases sitting between them. CDR1 and CDR2 (germline): LNHNV, YYDKDF (reference sequence). The CDR3 loop is CATSILRGNQPQHF. CDR3 in DNA: TGTGCCACCAGCATCCTCCGGGGGAATCAGCCCCAGCATTTT.

The chain combines TRBV9 with TRBJ1-1, with TRBD1 identical over 9 bases. V was clipped by 0 bases and J by 4 bases; unmatched bases: 4. Germline loops: CDR1 SGDLS, CDR2 YYNGEE. This CDR3 is 15 amino acids long. The CDR3 DNA reads TGTGCCAGCAGCGTAGTCCCGGACAGGGGCACTGAAGCTTTCTTT. Protein sequence: CASSVVPDRGTEAFF.

This clone has a single count. The V and J genes are TRBV30 and TRBJ1-3, with TRBD1 identical over 9 bases. CDR1 is GTSNPN, CDR2 SVGIG, per germline (reference sequence). Trimming took 3 bases from V and 0 from J; bases not matched to a gene: 9. The CDR3 length is 17 residues. CDR3 sequence reads: CAWSSGTGRVSGNTIYF. CDR3 DNA: TGTGCCTGGAGCTCCGGGACAGGGAGAGTCTCTGGAAACACCATATATTTT.

The chain uses TRBV27 and TRBJ2-1; 8 bases agree with TRBD2. V was pared by 7 bases and J by 1 base, with 9 bases of the junction left unmatched. The CDR3 length is 16 residues. CDR1 is MNHEY, CDR2 SMNVEV, per germline (reference sequence). The CDR3: CASTPTSGRSYNEQFF. CDR3 sequence (DNA): TGTGCCAGCACCCCAACGAGCGGGAGATCCTACAATGAGCAGTTCTTC.

This chain joins TRBV11-3 and TRBJ2-1; 14 nucleotides align to TRBD2. With 5 bases clipped from V and 9 bases from J, the junction kept 6 bases outside the gene matches. The germline CDR1 and CDR2 sequences are SGHNT and YENEEA. CDR3 length: 15 residues. The CDR3 coding sequence is TGTGCCAGCAGCCAAGGACTAGCGGGAGGTGGTGAGCAGTTCTTC. This codes for CASSQGLAGGGEQFF.

This clone was counted once. The rearrangement uses TRBV27 and TRBJ2-1, with D maybe TRBD2 (6 bases). CDR1 and CDR2 (germline): MNHEY, SMNVEV (reference sequence). This CDR3 is built from 14 residues. The V and J ends lost 2 bases and 7 bases respectively, with 12 bases between them. The CDR3 coding sequence is TGTGCCAGCAGTTTAGCGGCCGGAGGGAATGAGCAGTTCTTC. It is translated as CASSLAAGGNEQFF.

The CDR3 nucleotides are TGTGCCACCGAGGGTCTGGGAGAGACCCAGTACTTC. Translation gives CATEGLGETQYF. The chain has TRBV6-5 and TRBJ2-5; the D gene is possibly TRBD2 (5 bases). Per the germline V gene, CDR1 is MNHEY and CDR2 is SVGAGI. The CDR3 length is 12 residues. Deletions cut 10 bases from V and 4 bases from J, with 13 bases between.